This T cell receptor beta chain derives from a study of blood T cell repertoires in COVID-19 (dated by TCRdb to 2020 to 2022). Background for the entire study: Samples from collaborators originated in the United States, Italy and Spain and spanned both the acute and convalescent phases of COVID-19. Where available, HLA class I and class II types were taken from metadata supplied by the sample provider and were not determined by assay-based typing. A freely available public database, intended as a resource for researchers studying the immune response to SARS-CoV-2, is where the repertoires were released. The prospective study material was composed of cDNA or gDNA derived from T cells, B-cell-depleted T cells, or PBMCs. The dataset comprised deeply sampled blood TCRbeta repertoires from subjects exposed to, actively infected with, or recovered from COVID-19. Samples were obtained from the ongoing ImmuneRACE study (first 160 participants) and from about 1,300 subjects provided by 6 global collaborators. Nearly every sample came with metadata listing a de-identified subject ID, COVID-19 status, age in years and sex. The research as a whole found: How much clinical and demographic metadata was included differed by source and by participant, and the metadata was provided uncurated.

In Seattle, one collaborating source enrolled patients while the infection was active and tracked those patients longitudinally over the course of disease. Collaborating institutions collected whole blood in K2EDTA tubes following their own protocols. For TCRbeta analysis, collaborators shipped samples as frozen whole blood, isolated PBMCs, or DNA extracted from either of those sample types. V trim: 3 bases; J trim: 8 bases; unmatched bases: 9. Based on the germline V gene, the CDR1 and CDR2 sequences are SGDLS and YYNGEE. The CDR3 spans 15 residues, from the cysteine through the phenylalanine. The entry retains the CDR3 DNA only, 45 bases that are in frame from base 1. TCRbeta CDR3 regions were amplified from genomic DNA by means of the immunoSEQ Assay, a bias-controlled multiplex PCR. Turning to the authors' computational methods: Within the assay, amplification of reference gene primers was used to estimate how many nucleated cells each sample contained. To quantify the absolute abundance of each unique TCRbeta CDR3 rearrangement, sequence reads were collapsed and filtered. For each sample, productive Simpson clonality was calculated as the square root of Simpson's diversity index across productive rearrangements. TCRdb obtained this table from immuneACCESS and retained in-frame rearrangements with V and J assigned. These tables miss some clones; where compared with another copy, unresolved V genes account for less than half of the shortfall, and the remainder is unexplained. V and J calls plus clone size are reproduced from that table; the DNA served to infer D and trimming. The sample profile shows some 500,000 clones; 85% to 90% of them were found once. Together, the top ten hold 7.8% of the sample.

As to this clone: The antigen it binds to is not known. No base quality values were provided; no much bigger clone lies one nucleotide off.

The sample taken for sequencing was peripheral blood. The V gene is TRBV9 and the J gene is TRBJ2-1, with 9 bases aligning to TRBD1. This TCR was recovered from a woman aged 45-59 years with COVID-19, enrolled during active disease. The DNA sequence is TGTGCCAGCAGCGCCCGGGACAGGGTGGGGTATGAGCAGTTCTTC. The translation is CASSARDRVGYEQFF.